This T cell receptor beta chain was retrieved from a study of early T cells in non-severe SARS-CoV-2 infection. In this sample, this clonotype turned up many times. Unique molecular identifiers were affixed to single, distinct cDNA molecules. One entry per CDR3 protein results from TCRdb running MiXCR on the 5' RACE reads. This sample yields some 77,000 distinct CDR3 sequences, of which less than 15% are seen a single time; roughly 15% belongs to the top ten. This CDR3 region has 18 residues. Germline assignment: CDR1 MGHDK and CDR2 SYGVNS. The ends lost 6 bases at V and 0 bases at J; junction bases unmatched: 13.

This receptor was identified in an adult who was a healthcare worker with PCR-confirmed SARS-CoV-2 infection or an uninfected control (not recorded which). The donor label of this sample is uncertain. The sample here was whole blood, taken at baseline. This sequence joins TRBV25-1 and TRBJ2-5, with 10 bases fitting TRBD1. CDR3 sequence: CASRNSPGTGVHQETQYF. For the CDR3, the DNA is TGTGCCAGCAGAAACTCCCCCGGGACAGGGGTCCACCAAGAGACCCAGTACTTC. The complete variable domain, with remaining parts taken from reference TRBV25-1 and TRBJ2-5, reads EADIYQTPRYLVIGTGKKITLECSQTMGHDKMYWYQQDPGMELHLIHYSYGVNSTEKGDLSSESTVSRIRTEHFPLTLESARPSHTSQYLCASRNSPGTGVHQETQYFGPGTRLLVL.